These 29 T cell receptor beta chains came from one sample sequenced in a study of shared clonotypes between healthy human individuals. Clones were read by immunoSEQ multiplex PCR, and TCRdb kept only the in-frame ones, dropping some. The sample lists approximately 470,000 clones; roughly 80% were seen once. Material for sequencing was PBMCs. The receptors come from a woman aged 40 to 50 in good health. Some clones in this sample may be carry-over from other donors' samples.

This chain links TRBV4-1 with TRBJ2-2; the D gene is possibly TRBD1 (6 bases). The germline gives CDR1 MGHRA, CDR2 YSYEKL. The CDR3 has 17 amino acids. Trimming shortened V by 0 bases and J by 4 bases, and 15 bases separated the two germline ends. This CDR3 reads CASSQDMRWGRTGELFF. DNA of the CDR3: TGCGCCAGCAGCCAAGACATGCGGTGGGGGCGCACCGGGGAGCTGTTTTTT.

The table lists this clone with a count of one. A read error likely explains this, since a far larger clone differs by one base. This chain connects TRBV9 to TRBJ2-7; 7 bases are a match to TRBD1. V gave up 2 bases and J gave up 7 bases; unmatched junction bases: 12. The CDR3 consists of 15 residues. In germline, CDR1 is SGDLS, CDR2 YYNGEE. The CDR3 here is CASSVGDSPSGEQYF. The CDR3 coding sequence is TGTGCCAGCAGCGTGGGGGACAGCCCTTCAGGGGAGCAGTACTTC.

This chain joins TRBV30 and TRBJ2-7; unclear D gene. The CDR3 is 14 residues long. With 2 bases removed from V and 0 bases from J, the gap between germline ends came to 11 bases. Germline CDR1 is GTSNPN and CDR2 is SVGIG (reference sequence). The CDR3: CAWSNRRGSYEQYF. The CDR3 nucleotides are TGTGCCTGGAGTAATCGACGTGGCTCCTACGAGCAGTACTTC.

The rearrangement links TRBV5-1 to TRBJ2-5, with 9 bases fitting TRBD1. CDR3 length: 15 residues. Losses at the gene ends were 4 bases for V and 6 bases for J; bases not matched to a gene: 10. CDR1 and CDR2 from the germline V gene are SGHRS and YFSETQ. The CDR3 coding sequence is TGCGCCAGCAGCCCCGGGGACAGGGATCGGAAGACCCAGTACTTC. This sequence encodes CASSPGDRDRKTQYF.

The chain is built from TRBV9 and TRBJ2-5; D may be TRBD1 or TRBD2 (5 bases each). The V and J ends lost 0 bases and 4 bases respectively, with 10 bases between them. CDR1 and CDR2 from the germline V gene are SGDLS and YYNGEE. This CDR3 contains 14 residues. Written as DNA, the CDR3 is TGTGCCAGCAGCGTAGGGACAACTAGAGAGACCCAGTACTTC. It specifies CASSVGTTRETQYF. Full variable domain (missing parts from reference TRBV9 and TRBJ2-5): DSGVTQTPKHLITATGQRVTLRCSPRSGDLSVYWYQQSLDQGLQFLIQYYNGEERAKGNILERFSAQQFPDLHSELNLSSLELGDSALYFCASSVGTTRETQYFGPGTRLLVL.

The rearrangement uses TRBV6-4 and TRBJ1-1; D uncertain. CDR3 length: 13 amino acids. V lost 5 bases and J lost 1, with 8 bases in between. The germline V gene encodes CDR1 MRHNA and CDR2 SNTAGT. The CDR3 protein is CASSRRENTEAFF. The CDR3 DNA sequence: TGTGCCAGCAGTAGAAGGGAGAACACTGAAGCTTTCTTT.

This chain connects TRBV30 to TRBJ1-5, with D possibly matching TRBD1 (5 bases). Looked up from germline, CDR1 is GTSNPN and CDR2 is SVGIG (reference sequence). V lost 3 bases and J 5 bases, leaving 11 bases between the germline ends. The CDR3 is 13 amino acids. The CDR3 region has the DNA TGTGCCTGGAGGGGACGTCTAGATCAGCCCCAGCATTTT. Its translation: CAWRGRLDQPQHF. The full variable domain, with the rest looked up from reference TRBV30 and TRBJ1-5, is SQTIHQWPATLVQPVGSPLSLECTVEGTSNPNLYWYRQAAGRGLQLLFYSVGIGQISSEVPQNLSASRPQDRQFILSSKKLLLSDSGFYLCAWRGRLDQPQHFGDGTRLSIL.

Concerning this clone itself: Given a far larger clone just one base away, this is likely a sequencing read error. The chain has TRBV27 and TRBJ2-7, with D hard to call. CDR3 size: 15 residues. From germline, CDR1 is MNHEY and CDR2 SMNVEV (reference sequence). V shed 7 bases and J shed 1 base, with 17 bases lying between them. CDR3 DNA sequence: TGTGCCAGCACCCCCTGCCGTGCAGCATCCTACGAGCAGTACTTC. Translating it yields CASTPCRAASYEQYF.

The V call is TRBV28, the J call TRBJ2-7; D is possibly TRBD1 (5 bases). CDR3 length equals 13 residues. Trimming took 5 bases from V and 6 from J, leaving 14 bases between them. Per germline, CDR1 MDHEN and CDR2 SYDVKM. CDR3 DNA sequence: TGTGCCAGCAGTCCTGTCAGGGAAGGCGAGCAGTACTTC. Its protein product is CASSPVREGEQYF.

Comment on this clone: One end of the junction does not line up with germline, which may come from a read error. This rearrangement joins TRBV6-5 to TRBJ1-1, with 7 bases matching TRBD1. The CDR3 length is 14 residues. Germline-derived CDR1 and CDR2 are MNHEY and SVGAGI. CDR3 coding DNA: TGTGCCATCAGTGCCGGGACAGTGAACACTGAAGCTTTCTTT. Protein sequence: CAISAGTVNTEAFF.

This clone occurred many times. The chain combines TRBV16 with TRBJ1-5; 10 positions agree with TRBD1. Germline CDR1 KGHSY, CDR2 FQNENV. The CDR3 totals 14 residues. After removal of 1 base from V and 6 bases from J, the junction contained 0 bases not matched to a gene. The CDR3 spells CASSQWDRGQPQHF. The CDR3 region has the DNA TGTGCCAGCAGCCAATGGGACAGGGGTCAGCCCCAGCATTTT.

In this sample, this clone turned up many times. In the same sample, other DNA sequences code for this CDR3. The rearrangement uses TRBV18 and TRBJ2-1; D remains unclear. Germline lookup yields CDR1 KGHSH and CDR2 LQKENI. The CDR3 has 12 amino acids. V was shortened by 1 base and J by 8 bases, with 6 bases between the two germline ends. CDR3 in amino acids: CASSPLPYEQFF. CDR3 nucleotides: TGTGCCAGCTCACCACTACCGTATGAGCAGTTCTTC.

V usage is TRBV7-9 and J usage is TRBJ1-2; 7 bases align to TRBD1. V dropped 6 bases and J dropped 0; count of bases not matched to a gene: 4. CDR3 length: 14 amino acids. CDR1 is SEHNR, CDR2 FQNEAQ, per germline (reference sequence). CDR3 bases: TGTGCCAGCAGGCGGACAGGCGCTAACTATGGCTACACCTTC. This codes for CASRRTGANYGYTF.

V is TRBV18 and J is TRBJ1-2, with no clear D. The germline V gene has CDR1 KGHSH and CDR2 LQKENI. V was pared by 5 bases and J by 6 bases, with 13 bases between. The CDR3 covers 13 residues. The CDR3 spells CASSREQKDGYTF. The CDR3 DNA follows: TGTGCCAGCTCAAGGGAACAAAAGGATGGCTACACCTTC.

Notes on this clone: With only one base between it and a far larger clone, this is likely a read error. The chain has TRBV4-1 and TRBJ2-5; no clear D gene. The CDR3 has 15 residues. The germline V gene has CDR1 MGHRA and CDR2 YSYEKL. The CDR3 is CASIQDWLPPETQYF. CDR3 DNA sequence: TGCGCCAGCATCCAAGATTGGCTCCCCCCAGAGACCCAGTACTTC.

The chain has TRBV10-2 and TRBJ1-3; D call uncertain. The V and J ends lost 2 bases and 0 bases respectively, with 8 bases between them. This CDR3 contains 15 residues. Germline V gene sequence: CDR1 WSHSY, CDR2 SAAADI. CDR3 sequence reads: CASSERISSGNTIYF. CDR3 nucleotide sequence: TGCGCCAGCAGTGAGCGGATAAGCTCTGGAAACACCATATATTTT.

The chain couples TRBV15 to TRBJ2-2, with D tentatively TRBD2 (6 bases). Germline-derived CDR1 and CDR2 are LNHNV and YYDKDF (reference sequence). Trimming took off 0 bases at V and 7 bases at J, with 12 bases between the two ends. This CDR3 spans 15 amino acids. The CDR3 here is CATSRDQRGGGELFF. In DNA form, the CDR3 reads TGTGCCACCAGCAGAGATCAAAGGGGAGGCGGGGAGCTGTTTTTT.

Turning to this clone: One base separates it from a far larger clone, so it is likely a read error. This CDR3 is missing its conserved last phenylalanine or tryptophan, likely due to a read error. The chain couples TRBV6-6 to TRBJ1-1, with D tentatively TRBD1 (5 bases). From germline, CDR1 is MNHNY and CDR2 SVGAGI (reference sequence). V was pared by 6 bases and J by 1 base, with 9 bases between. The length of the CDR3 is 13 residues. This CDR3 is CASSPTENTEAFL. CDR3 bases: TGTGCCAGCAGCCCGACAGAGAACACTGAAGCTTTCCTT.

The V call is TRBV29-1, the J call TRBJ2-7; 8 nucleotides align to TRBD1. Germline V gene sequence: CDR1 SQVTM, CDR2 ANQGSEA. V shed 3 bases and J 1 base; nucleotides not matched to a gene: 5. This CDR3 has 14 amino acids. The CDR3 is CSVDQQGGSYEQYF. The CDR3 bases are TGCAGCGTTGATCAACAGGGGGGTTCCTACGAGCAGTACTTC.

A note on this clone: Since a far larger clone is one base different, this is likely a read error. V gene TRBV15 combines with J gene TRBJ2-7; the D is unclear. CDR1 and CDR2 (germline): LNHNV, YYDKDF (reference sequence). The CDR3 contains 13 residues. V was trimmed by 1 base and J by 3 bases, leaving 7 bases between them. CDR3 sequence (DNA): TGTGCCACCAGCAGAGTGGCTGACTACGAGCAGTACTTC. Translation gives CATSRVADYEQYF.

Comments on this clone: This likely traces to a read error, being one base from a far larger clone. Other DNA sequences in the same sample also yield this CDR3. The chain recombines TRBV5-6 with TRBJ1-3; 9 bases map to TRBD1. This CDR3 is built from 15 residues. Germline-derived CDR1 and CDR2 are SGHDT and YYEEEE. CDR3 in amino acids: CASSPDRGYGNTIYF. As DNA, the CDR3 is TGTGCAAGCAGCCCGGACAGGGGATATGGAAACACCATATATTTT.

The rearrangement joins TRBV18 to TRBJ2-6, with D uncertain. This CDR3 has 14 residues. Per the germline V gene, CDR1 is KGHSH and CDR2 is LQKENI. Trimming pared 6 bases from V and 1 base from J, leaving 7 bases between. The CDR3 loop reads CASSTPSGANVLTF. DNA of the CDR3: TGTGCCAGCTCGACGCCGTCTGGGGCCAACGTCCTGACTTTC.

A note on this clone: One base separates it from a far larger clone, so it is likely a read error. The sample holds other DNA sequences that translate to the same CDR3. The CDR3 DNA follows: TGTGCCAGCAGCTTGGGGCTAGCTGGAATCTACGAGCAGTACTTC. This encodes CASSLGLAGIYEQYF. The gene calls are TRBV5-8 and TRBJ2-7; possible D gene TRBD2, 5 bases. V was clipped by 0 bases and J by 3 bases, with 13 bases between them. Per germline, CDR1 SGHTS and CDR2 YDEGEE. This CDR3 has 15 residues.

Worth noting for this clone: Other nucleotide sequences from this sample produce the same CDR3. The chain couples TRBV5-1 to TRBJ2-7, with D unresolved. The length of the CDR3 is 14 residues. Germline V CDR1 and CDR2: SGHRS, YFSETQ. Trimming took off 0 bases at V and 0 bases at J, with 7 bases between the two ends. The chain's CDR3 is CASSLAPGSYEQYF. CDR3 nucleotide sequence: TGCGCCAGCAGCTTGGCCCCAGGCTCCTACGAGCAGTACTTC.

The CDR3 loop reads CASSPTGDTDTQYF. The CDR3 DNA sequence: TGTGCCAGCAGCCCTACGGGGGACACAGATACGCAGTATTTT. The chain has TRBV7-3 and TRBJ2-3, with D maybe TRBD2 (6 bases). Germline V gives CDR1 SGHTA, CDR2 FQGTGA. The CDR3 is 14 amino acids. V was shortened by 5 bases and J by 2 bases, with 11 bases between the two germline ends.

The chain joins TRBV28 to TRBJ2-1; no clear D gene. Per the germline V gene, CDR1 is MDHEN and CDR2 is SYDVKM. CDR3 length: 12 amino acids. V lost 3 bases and J lost 7, with 7 bases in between. In DNA, the CDR3 is TGTGCCAGCAGTTTCGGCAGAAATGAGCAGTTCTTC. Its translation is CASSFGRNEQFF.

The chain recombines TRBV5-7 with TRBJ2-5; 7 nucleotides line up with TRBD1. TRBV5-7 is an ORF, and what it does is uncertain. V lost 4 bases, J lost 2 bases, and 5 bases stayed unmatched. This CDR3 is built from 14 residues. CDR3 in DNA: TGTGCCAGCAGCCGAGGACAGGTTCAAGAGACCCAGTACTTC. The encoded protein is CASSRGQVQETQYF.

The chain has TRBV29-1 and TRBJ2-3, with TRBD2 matching 13 bases. V lost 4 bases to trimming and J lost 1 base; unmatched junction nucleotides: 5. This CDR3 is 16 amino acids long. The germline V gene encodes CDR1 SQVTM and CDR2 ANQGSEA. The CDR3 DNA follows: TGCAGCGTTGGGACTAGCGGGAGAGTGGGCACAGATACGCAGTATTTT. This encodes CSVGTSGRVGTDTQYF.

The DNA of the CDR3 is TGTGCCAGCAGTGAAGGTGGACTAGCGGGCCACGAGCAGTACTTC. Amino acid sequence: CASSEGGLAGHEQYF. The chain employs TRBV2 and TRBJ2-7; 11 nucleotides agree with TRBD2. V lost 1 base to trimming and J lost 5 bases; unmatched junction nucleotides: 4. Germline V lookup: CDR1 SNHLY, CDR2 FYNNEI. This CDR3 comprises 15 residues. Drawing the rest from reference TRBV2 and TRBJ2-7, the complete variable domain is EPEVTQTPSHQVTQMGQEVILRCVPISNHLYFYWYRQILGQKVEFLVSFYNNEISEKSEIFDDQFSVERPDGSNFTLKIRSTKLEDSAMYFCASSEGGLAGHEQYFGPGTRLTVT.